The next 3 T cell receptor beta chains were all read from a single sample in a study of CD8 T cells in ankylosing spondylitis. TCRdb re-derived calls from the 5' RACE reads in MiXCR, one entry per CDR3 protein. This table holds 200,000 to 250,000 distinct CDR3 sequences, roughly 24% found once. The sequenced sample was blood, either unsorted or a sorted T cell fraction (not recorded which). All receptors derive from a male donor with ankylosing spondylitis or in good health (not recorded which).

There are many counts of this clonotype. The chain joins TRBV10-3 to TRBJ2-1; 14 bases fit TRBD2. This CDR3 is built from 14 residues. V dropped 10 bases and J dropped 5; count of bases not matched to a gene: 4. Looked up from germline, CDR1 is ENHRY and CDR2 is SYGVKD. DNA of the CDR3: TGTGCCAGCGGGACTAGCGGGAGAGACAATGAGCAGTTCTTC. Translation: CASGTSGRDNEQFF.

About this clonotype: A read error may be the cause here, since a much bigger clone is one base away. The chain combines TRBV5-1 with TRBJ2-3; 9 bases align to TRBD1. The CDR3 has 14 residues. Germline V lookup: CDR1 SGHRS, CDR2 YFSETQ. Germline trimming cut 4 bases from V and 3 bases from J; bases unmatched to any gene: 3. This chain's CDR3 is CASSQGQGTDTQYF. Written as DNA, the CDR3 is TGCGCCAGCAGCCAGGGACAGGGAACAGATACGCAGTATTTT.

This clonotype occurred a few times. The chain employs TRBV27 and TRBJ1-1; D possibly corresponds to TRBD1 (5 bases). Trimming took off 7 bases at V and 0 bases at J, with 12 bases between the two ends. This CDR3 region has 14 residues. Per germline, CDR1 MNHEY and CDR2 SMNVEV (reference sequence). The DNA of the CDR3 is TGTGCCAGCACCCCGACAGCCTTGAACACTGAAGCTTTCTTT. Its translation is CASTPTALNTEAFF.